These T cell receptor beta chains were read from a single sample in a study of blood T cell repertoires in COVID-19. Assay used: immunoSEQ multiplex PCR; TCRdb lists only in-frame clones, some missing. This table holds 200,000 or so clones, about four fifths found once. Sample: PBMCs or T cells enriched from blood (not recorded which). The receptors originated from a woman aged 50 to 65 who had been exposed to COVID-19. CDR3s include the opening cysteine and the closing phenylalanine or tryptophan. A D gene is named only where the DNA matches it firmly.

j_call d_call v_call cdr3_aa
TRBJ2-5 TRBD1 TRBV15 CATSREGQGRKTQYF
TRBJ2-5 TRBD2 TRBV24-1 CATSDPGGDTQETQYF
TRBJ2-7 - TRBV5-4 CASSLDGGGGEQYF
TRBJ2-3 - TRBV7-3 CASSSSDSASTQYF
TRBJ2-7 TRBD1 TRBV6-6 CASSGGDRAGVREQYF
TRBJ1-2 - TRBV5-1 CASSWGGVGGYTF
TRBJ2-3 - TRBV3-1/TRBV3-2 CASSQRGLTQYF
TRBJ1-1 - TRBV19 CASREGSMNTEAFF
TRBJ2-6 TRBD1 TRBV29-1 CSVGDRAGFGANVLTF
TRBJ1-1 - TRBV12-5 CASADAPGQTEAFF
TRBJ2-7 TRBD1 TRBV19 CASSTLPGQGVHEQYF
TRBJ2-1 TRBD2 TRBV7-9 CASSPNEGTTRITYNEQFF
TRBJ1-1 - TRBV27 CASSDRPGDEAFF
TRBJ1-4 - TRBV11-2 CASSAGQLTNEKLFF
TRBJ1-5 TRBD1 TRBV12-3/TRBV12-4 CASGTGDSQPQHF
TRBJ2-1 TRBD1 TRBV10-3 CAISRGLGDEQFF
TRBJ1-2 TRBD1 TRBV2 CASRPRQGAHGYTF
TRBJ1-6 TRBD1 TRBV7-6 CASSLGGQGNSPLHF
TRBJ1-2 TRBD1 TRBV5-1 CASSAGTGDYGYTF
TRBJ1-1 - TRBV9 CASSPQARQYGTEAFF
TRBJ2-1 TRBD1 TRBV24-1 CATSDLGQGNEQFF
TRBJ2-7 - TRBV24-1 CATSDLLGSAYF
TRBJ1-1 - TRBV29-1 CSVAAGSTEAFF
TRBJ1-6 TRBD1 TRBV3-1/TRBV3-2 CASSHPRGQLSQYNSPLHF
TRBJ1-1 - TRBV19 CASSMVSGQTEAFF
TRBJ1-1 - TRBV29-1 CSVLRGRTEAFF
TRBJ2-5 - TRBV11-2 CASSFAGRAKETQYF
TRBJ1-1 - TRBV28 CASSPGGNTEAFF
TRBJ1-2 TRBD1 TRBV29-1 CSVGGGLGYGYTF
TRBJ1-3 - TRBV18 CASSSTGTLGNTIYF
TRBJ1-6 TRBD1 TRBV6-5 CASNLGQGNNSPLHF
TRBJ2-2 TRBD1 TRBV7-8 CASSRQGVNTGELFF
TRBJ2-1 - TRBV11-2 CASSVGLIDEQFF
TRBJ1-2 TRBD1 TRBV18 CASSPNPGQGAGGYGYTF
TRBJ2-5 TRBD2 TRBV3-1/TRBV3-2 CASSQDAGLAGAFQETQYF
TRBJ1-3 - TRBV9 CASSQTLTGSGNTIYF
TRBJ2-1 - TRBV12-3/TRBV12-4 CASSLGGGEQFF
TRBJ2-7 TRBD1 TRBV19 CASSIRDRSYEQYF
TRBJ1-5 - TRBV2 CASTRGGNQPQHF
TRBJ1-2 TRBD1 TRBV15 CATSSGQDYGYTF
TRBJ2-7 - TRBV5-1 CASSPTELVSYEQYF
TRBJ2-1 TRBD1 TRBV12-3/TRBV12-4 CASSQSTGSEQFF
TRBJ2-5 TRBD1 TRBV3-1/TRBV3-2 CASSHLLQDRGETQYF
TRBJ2-2 TRBD1 TRBV15 CATSLLQGGTGELFF
TRBJ1-5 - TRBV27 CASSFRGMNQPQHF
TRBJ1-5 TRBD1 TRBV2 CASRGDRANQPQHF
TRBJ2-5 - TRBV28 CASSHAGTSIQETQYF
TRBJ2-1 TRBD2 TRBV29-1 CSVASGLTYNEQFF